Listed below are T cell receptor beta chains from one sample, sequenced in a study of radiotherapy plus CTLA-4 blockade in lung cancer. The table came from immunoSEQ multiplex PCR; TCRdb's copy has only in-frame clones and leaves some out. The table has just over 60,000 clones, 60% to 80% seen once. Sequenced material: peripheral blood, taken from a patient treated with radiotherapy plus ipilimumab. These receptors came from a human donor with non-small cell lung cancer who had a complete response to radiotherapy plus ipilimumab. The CDR3 runs from the conserved cysteine through the conserved F or W.

V	J	CDR3
TRBV28	TRBJ1-2	CASSLNPDVSYGYTF
TRBV2	TRBJ1-5	CASSEWGNQHF
TRBV19	TRBJ2-1	CASTRTSGGDNEQFF
TRBV2	TRBJ2-2	CASSGPSSGELFF
TRBV5-6	TRBJ1-4	CASSLGPTGRSLFF
TRBV19	TRBJ1-1	CASTSPRMNTEAFF
TRBV29-1	TRBJ2-3	CSARHTDTQYF
TRBV5-4	TRBJ2-1	CASSFDTQGAEQFF
TRBV7-9	TRBJ2-5	CASSSYRGPETQYF
TRBV18	TRBJ2-5	CASSPGQGEETQYF
TRBV6-5	TRBJ2-3	CASTRDWHTDTQYF
TRBV2	TRBJ1-4	CASKLREGEKLFF
TRBV4-1	TRBJ1-4	CASSQGTTIRSEKLFF
TRBV5-6	TRBJ2-2	CASSLTARGGGLFF
TRBV19	TRBJ1-1	CATLLGPEAFF
TRBV6-1	TRBJ2-6	CASSDPRTGTANVLTF
TRBV9	TRBJ1-1	CASGQSNTEAFF
TRBV19	TRBJ1-5	CASSPREGPQHF
TRBV19	TRBJ1-5	CASSPLQGNSNQPQHF